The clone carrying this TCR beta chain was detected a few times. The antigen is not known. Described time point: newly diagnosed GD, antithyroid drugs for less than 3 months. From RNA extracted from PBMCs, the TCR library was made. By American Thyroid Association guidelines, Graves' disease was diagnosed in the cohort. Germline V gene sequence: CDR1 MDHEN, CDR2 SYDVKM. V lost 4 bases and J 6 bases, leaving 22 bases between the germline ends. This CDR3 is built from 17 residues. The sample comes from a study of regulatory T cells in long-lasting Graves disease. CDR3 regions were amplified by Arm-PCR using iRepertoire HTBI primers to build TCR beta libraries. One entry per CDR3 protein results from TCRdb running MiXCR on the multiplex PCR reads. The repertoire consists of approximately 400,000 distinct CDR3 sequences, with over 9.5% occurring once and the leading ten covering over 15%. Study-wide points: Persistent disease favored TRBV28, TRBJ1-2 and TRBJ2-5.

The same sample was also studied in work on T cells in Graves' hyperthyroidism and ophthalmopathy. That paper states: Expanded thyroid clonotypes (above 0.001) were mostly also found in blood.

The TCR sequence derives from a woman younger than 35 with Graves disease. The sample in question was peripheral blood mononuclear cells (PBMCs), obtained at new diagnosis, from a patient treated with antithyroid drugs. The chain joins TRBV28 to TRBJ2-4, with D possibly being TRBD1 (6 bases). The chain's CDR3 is CASSSILGGSGVNIQYF. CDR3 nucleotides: TGTGCCAGCAGTTCGATTTTAGGCGGGTCAGGGGTAAACATTCAGTACTTC.